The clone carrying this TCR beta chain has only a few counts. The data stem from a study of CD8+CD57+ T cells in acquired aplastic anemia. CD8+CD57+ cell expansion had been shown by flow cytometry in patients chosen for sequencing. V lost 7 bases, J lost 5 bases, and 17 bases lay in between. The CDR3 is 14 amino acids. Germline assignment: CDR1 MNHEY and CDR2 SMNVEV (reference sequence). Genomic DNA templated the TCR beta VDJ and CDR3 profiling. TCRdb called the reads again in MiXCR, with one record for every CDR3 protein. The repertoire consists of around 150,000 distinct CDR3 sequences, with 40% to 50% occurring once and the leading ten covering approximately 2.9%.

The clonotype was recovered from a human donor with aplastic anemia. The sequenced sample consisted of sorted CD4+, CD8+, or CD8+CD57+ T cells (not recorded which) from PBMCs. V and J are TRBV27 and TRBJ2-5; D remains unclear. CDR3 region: CASNQLGLGETQYF. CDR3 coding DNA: TGTGCCAGCAACCAACTCGGGCTCGGGGAGACCCAGTACTTC.